One and the same sample provided the 7 T cell receptor beta chains below, sequenced in a study of CD8 T cells in ankylosing spondylitis. Findings and caveats of the study: Seemingly characteristic of ankylosing spondylitis blood was a TCR beta motif consisting of about 8 highly homologous variants.

TCRdb independently ran MiXCR on the 5' RACE reads; one entry per CDR3 protein. This table holds about 510,000 distinct CDR3 sequences, approximately 5% found once. These receptors have no known antigen. Sequencing used blood, either unsorted or a sorted T cell fraction (not recorded which). These receptors were taken from a male donor with ankylosing spondylitis.

In its sample, this clonotype was seen many times. The genes are TRBV5-4 and TRBJ2-3, with D perhaps TRBD1 (5 bases). Germline V gene lookup returns CDR1 SGHNT and CDR2 YYREEE (reference sequence). V lost 5 bases and J 0 bases, leaving 13 bases between the germline ends. The CDR3 is 15 amino acids. The CDR3, as DNA: TGTGCCAGCAGACCGGACATGTCTAGCACAGATACGCAGTATTTT. Its translation is CASRPDMSSTDTQYF.

V gene TRBV27 combines with J gene TRBJ2-1; 8 nucleotides line up with TRBD2. Looked up from germline, CDR1 is MNHEY and CDR2 is SMNVEV (reference sequence). The trim removed 5 bases at V and 8 bases at J, leaving 14 bases unmatched. This CDR3 region has 16 residues. This CDR3 is CASSPLGGRPSDEQFF. Written as DNA, the CDR3 is TGTGCCAGCAGTCCGCTCGGCGGGAGGCCGTCGGATGAGCAGTTCTTC.

This clonotype was seen repeatedly, ten times or more. CDR3 nucleotides: TGTGCCAGCAGGGACACCTTTACTGGAAACACCATATATTTT. Encoded protein: CASRDTFTGNTIYF. This chain uses TRBV27 with TRBJ1-3; TRBD1 is a possible D gene (5 bases). CDR1 is MNHEY, CDR2 SMNVEV, per germline (reference sequence). V was pared by 6 bases and J by 2 bases, with 11 bases between. This CDR3 is 14 amino acids long.

In its sample, this clonotype was seen many times. The CDR3 sequence is CASSGWTASYEQYF. The DNA of the CDR3 is TGTGCCAGCAGCGGATGGACAGCCTCCTACGAGCAGTACTTC. This sequence joins TRBV28 and TRBJ2-7; D may be TRBD1 (6 bases). The ends were cut back, 6 bases at V and 0 bases at J, with 12 bases in the middle. Looked up from germline, CDR1 is MDHEN and CDR2 is SYDVKM. CDR3 length equals 14 residues.

This clonotype has ten or more counts. This chain connects TRBV5-1 to TRBJ1-1; no firm D call. The germline V and J ends were trimmed by 2 bases and 6 bases, with 5 bases remaining between them. The CDR3 is 11 residues long. Germline-derived CDR1 and CDR2 are SGHRS and YFSETQ. The CDR3 bases are TGCGCCAGCAGCTTTAGGGCTGAAGCTTTCTTT. This gives the protein CASSFRAEAFF.

In this sample, this clonotype turned up many times. The V gene is TRBV4-2, the J gene TRBJ2-3, with 10 bases identical to TRBD2. The CDR3 extends over 15 amino acids. CDR1 LGHNA and CDR2 YNFKEQ come from the germline V gene. The V segment lost 5 bases and the J segment 0 bases; nucleotides outside the gene matches: 2. The CDR3 region is CASSTLAGSTDTQYF. DNA of the CDR3: TGTGCCAGCAGCACACTAGCGGGGAGCACAGATACGCAGTATTTT.

This clonotype was seen ten or more times. This chain uses TRBV6-2 or TRBV6-3 with TRBJ2-5, with no clear D. The CDR3 spans 14 residues. Trimming pared 2 bases from V and 4 bases from J, leaving 11 bases between. Germline V gives CDR1 MNHEY, CDR2 SVGEGT. The CDR3 protein is CASSYVEVRETQYF. The CDR3 DNA reads TGTGCCAGCAGTTACGTCGAGGTACGAGAGACCCAGTACTTC.